The 9 T cell receptor beta chains reported below all come from one sample, sequenced in a study of blood T cells in healthy people across ages. It was with a sample-barcoded 5' primer and a J-beta primer mix that a second PCR of about 7 to 12 cycles was run. A single record per CDR3 protein comes from TCRdb applying MiXCR to the 5' RACE reads. The sample contains hundreds of thousands of distinct CDR3 sequences, around 24% of which appear only once. These same data were also listed under a study on T cells of mothers and their children.

Sequenced sample: blood. Receptors were obtained from a boy aged 5-17 years in good health.

Comments on this clonotype: This CDR3 is missing its conserved last phenylalanine or tryptophan, likely due to a read error. The gene calls are TRBV7-2 and TRBJ1-2, with D perhaps TRBD1 (5 bases). Germline CDR1 reads SGHTA; CDR2 reads FQGNSA. The CDR3 consists of 13 residues. V was shortened by 3 bases and J by 5 bases, with 10 bases between the two germline ends. CDR3 DNA: TGTGCCAGCAGCTTCGGGACGGTTTATGGCTACACCTCC. This gives the protein CASSFGTVYGYTS.

This clonotype was counted a few times. V gene TRBV7-9 combines with J gene TRBJ2-7; D call uncertain. This CDR3 has 13 amino acids. V was pared by 5 bases and J by 3 bases, with 11 bases between. The germline V gene has CDR1 SEHNR and CDR2 FQNEAQ (reference sequence). In nucleotides, the CDR3 is TGTGCCAGCAGCAATCTGGGAAGCTACGAGCAGTACTTC. Translated, it gives CASSNLGSYEQYF.

The rearrangement uses TRBV20-1 and TRBJ1-2; unclear D gene. Trimming took off 3 bases at V and 0 bases at J, with 8 bases between the two ends. Germline V gene sequence: CDR1 DFQATT, CDR2 SNEGSKA (reference sequence). This CDR3 region has 13 residues. This chain's CDR3 is CSARDDANYGYTF. CDR3 DNA sequence: TGCAGTGCTAGGGACGACGCTAACTATGGCTACACCTTC.

This chain links TRBV7-2 with TRBJ2-1; 8 bases are shared with TRBD2. The V gene end was trimmed by 5 bases and the J gene end by 10 bases; junction bases not matched to a gene: 13. This CDR3 comprises 15 residues. Per germline, CDR1 SGHTA and CDR2 FQGNSA. The CDR3: CASSRRMAGGREQFF. CDR3 DNA sequence: TGTGCCAGCAGCCGACGAATGGCGGGGGGAAGGGAGCAGTTCTTC.

V usage is TRBV4-1 and J usage is TRBJ1-1; 9 bases are a match to TRBD1. The V gene end was trimmed by 6 bases and the J gene end by 4 bases; junction bases not matched to a gene: 6. CDR1 is MGHRA and CDR2 is YSYEKL in the germline V gene. The CDR3 loop spans 14 amino acids. CDR3 sequence (DNA): TGCGCCAGCAGATATACAGGGGGCTCCACTGAAGCTTTCTTT. It encodes CASRYTGGSTEAFF.

This chain connects TRBV7-9 to TRBJ2-2, with no clear D. Germline values: CDR1 SEHNR, CDR2 FQNEAQ (reference sequence). The CDR3 has 15 amino acids. Trimming removed 1 base at V and 5 bases at J, with 11 bases between. CDR3 sequence (DNA): TGTGCCAGCAGCTTAGACCGGTCTAGGACCGGGGAGCTGTTTTTT. Amino acids: CASSLDRSRTGELFF.

The rearrangement uses TRBV7-2 and TRBJ2-7, with no clear D. With 1 base removed from V and 5 bases from J, the gap between germline ends came to 9 bases. The CDR3 sequence is 13 residues long. CDR1 and CDR2 (germline): SGHTA, FQGNSA. The CDR3 coding sequence is TGTGCCAGCAGCTTAGGGGCCATCCACGAGCAGTACTTC. This gives the protein CASSLGAIHEQYF.

This clonotype has more than one count but fewer than ten. V is TRBV10-3 and J is TRBJ2-1; 12 bases line up with TRBD2. Looked up from germline, CDR1 is ENHRY and CDR2 is SYGVKD. With 2 bases clipped from V and 6 bases from J, the junction kept 2 bases outside the gene matches. The CDR3 is 15 residues long. CDR3 bases: TGTGCCATCAGTGAGGGACTAGCGGGAATCAATGAGCAGTTCTTC. It yields the protein CAISEGLAGINEQFF.

This clonotype was seen a few times. The chain uses TRBV20-1 and TRBJ2-5; 8 bases align to TRBD1. Germline V CDR1 and CDR2: DFQATT, SNEGSKA (reference sequence). After removal of 1 base from V and 0 bases from J, the junction contained 4 bases not matched to a gene. This CDR3 spans 15 amino acids. The CDR3 is CSARGGTGYQETQYF. In DNA, the CDR3 is TGCAGTGCTAGAGGCGGGACAGGCTACCAAGAGACCCAGTACTTC.